Reported below is one T cell receptor beta chain. Assay used: immunoSEQ multiplex PCR; TCRdb lists only in-frame clones, some missing. The data contain approximately 260,000 clones, roughly 80% of them singletons. The data derive from a study of Tregs in tolerant kidney transplant recipients. Sample: CD4+ T cells from blood. The sequence was obtained from a human donor in good health.

CDR3 residues: CASSRQGQGGMGNQPQHF. In DNA form, the CDR3 reads TGCGCCAGCAGCCGCCAGGGACAGGGGGGTATGGGCAATCAGCCCCAGCATTTT. The chain combines TRBV4-1 with TRBJ1-5; 11 positions agree with TRBD1. The germline CDR1 and CDR2 sequences are MGHRA and YSYEKL. The CDR3 runs 18 residues. The V gene end was trimmed by 4 bases and the J gene end by 2 bases; junction bases not matched to a gene: 10.